Listed below are T cell receptor beta chains from one sample, sequenced in a study of cytomegalovirus exposure and HLA in healthy donors. Generated by immunoSEQ multiplex PCR, the TCRdb table keeps only in-frame clones and is missing some. The repertoire holds some 70,000 clones, with roughly four fifths as singletons. The material sequenced was PBMCs. The receptors were gathered from a human donor in good health. The CDR3 runs from the conserved cysteine through the conserved F or W.

v_gene: TRBV19; j_gene: TRBJ1-1; CDR3aa: CASTEGRKPNTEAFF
v_gene: TRBV11-3; j_gene: TRBJ2-7; CDR3aa: CASSLDTGETYEQYF
v_gene: TRBV11-1; j_gene: TRBJ2-7; CDR3aa: CASSLYRAGAAYEQYF
v_gene: TRBV19; j_gene: TRBJ1-2; CDR3aa: CASSPTGTYGYTF
v_gene: TRBV5-1; j_gene: TRBJ2-2; CDR3aa: CASSLEWSLAGGPNTGELFF
v_gene: TRBV25-1; j_gene: TRBJ1-6; CDR3aa: CASSDPRTAYNSPLHF
v_gene: TRBV15; j_gene: TRBJ2-7; CDR3aa: CATSRGGLDEQYF
v_gene: TRBV7-2; j_gene: TRBJ2-3; CDR3aa: CASSFRQAGVGDTQYF
v_gene: TRBV6-5; j_gene: TRBJ2-5; CDR3aa: CASSRLAGGETQYF
v_gene: TRBV30; j_gene: TRBJ2-3; CDR3aa: CAWSRTGPDTQYF
v_gene: TRBV6-5; j_gene: NA; CDR3aa: CASSRPGQGIHEQYF
v_gene: TRBV7-9; j_gene: TRBJ1-2; CDR3aa: CASSTRDSSGYGYTF
v_gene: TRBV29-1; j_gene: TRBJ2-7; CDR3aa: CSVEDHRAEQYF
v_gene: TRBV7-9; j_gene: TRBJ1-1; CDR3aa: CASSLTAFRDREVNTEAFF
v_gene: TRBV7-2; j_gene: TRBJ1-1; CDR3aa: CASRQTANTEAFF
v_gene: TRBV5-1; j_gene: TRBJ1-4; CDR3aa: CASSLQGAGEKLFF
v_gene: TRBV5-4; j_gene: TRBJ2-5; CDR3aa: CASSVIFARETQYF
v_gene: TRBV9; j_gene: TRBJ2-2; CDR3aa: CASNWGWDSFTGELFF
v_gene: TRBV11-2; j_gene: TRBJ1-4; CDR3aa: CASSYMGQGVEKLFF
v_gene: TRBV11-1; j_gene: TRBJ2-7; CDR3aa: CASSSDRGEAYEQYF
v_gene: TRBV5-4; j_gene: TRBJ2-5; CDR3aa: CASSPGLAKQETQYF
v_gene: TRBV2; j_gene: TRBJ1-6; CDR3aa: CASSEAQPSYNSPLHF
v_gene: TRBV5-4; j_gene: TRBJ2-3; CDR3aa: CASSPPGQGLADTQYF
v_gene: TRBV7-8; j_gene: TRBJ2-2; CDR3aa: CASSLGWEITNTGELFF
v_gene: TRBV2; j_gene: TRBJ1-5; CDR3aa: CASSGDINQPQHF
v_gene: TRBV5-1; j_gene: TRBJ2-5; CDR3aa: CASSFSPSGGKETQYF
v_gene: TRBV10-3; j_gene: TRBJ2-5; CDR3aa: CAISETTGPQETQYF
v_gene: TRBV5-4; j_gene: TRBJ2-1; CDR3aa: CASSLKGQEQFF
v_gene: TRBV30; j_gene: TRBJ1-1; CDR3aa: CAWSVGGNTEAFF
v_gene: TRBV7-9; j_gene: TRBJ2-1; CDR3aa: CASSLTTEEQFF
v_gene: TRBV6-5; j_gene: TRBJ1-1; CDR3aa: CASSPTGLTEAFF
v_gene: TRBV6-5; j_gene: TRBJ2-7; CDR3aa: CASTHRQGAYEQYF
v_gene: TRBV5-1; j_gene: TRBJ1-2; CDR3aa: CASSLDAPVRDYGYTF
v_gene: TRBV16; j_gene: TRBJ2-5; CDR3aa: CASSPRTEKETQYF
v_gene: TRBV2; j_gene: TRBJ2-5; CDR3aa: CASRHRTSPQETQYF
v_gene: TRBV6-6; j_gene: TRBJ2-5; CDR3aa: CASSWDIQETQYF
v_gene: TRBV11-3; j_gene: TRBJ2-3; CDR3aa: CASSLGGRSSTDTQYF
v_gene: TRBV7-2; j_gene: TRBJ2-7; CDR3aa: CASSFGFGTYEQYF
v_gene: TRBV29-1; j_gene: TRBJ1-1; CDR3aa: CSVHLGGLNTEAFF
v_gene: TRBV4-1; j_gene: TRBJ1-3; CDR3aa: CASSPWGGQTSGNTIYF
v_gene: TRBV6-1; j_gene: TRBJ1-4; CDR3aa: CASSEGSGPMGEKLFF
v_gene: TRBV6-1; j_gene: TRBJ2-1; CDR3aa: CASSDLGQYNEQFF
v_gene: TRBV4-3; j_gene: TRBJ2-1; CDR3aa: CASSLAGSRLDEQFF
v_gene: TRBV10-3; j_gene: TRBJ2-7; CDR3aa: CAISSPGLVIDEQYF
v_gene: TRBV5-4; j_gene: TRBJ1-2; CDR3aa: CASSVEGLGEYGYTF
v_gene: TRBV6-5; j_gene: TRBJ1-1; CDR3aa: CASSSDSGPRRGAFF
v_gene: TRBV7-3; j_gene: TRBJ1-2; CDR3aa: CASSPGQGVNYGYTF
v_gene: TRBV19; j_gene: TRBJ2-5; CDR3aa: CASSPTGIETQYF
v_gene: TRBV15; j_gene: TRBJ2-7; CDR3aa: CATSRDYSGGDHEQYF
v_gene: TRBV27; j_gene: TRBJ2-7; CDR3aa: CASSYGTGVVYEQYF
v_gene: TRBV6-1; j_gene: TRBJ2-1; CDR3aa: CASSEARGGNEQFF
v_gene: TRBV7-2; j_gene: TRBJ2-3; CDR3aa: CASSLSLAVGTDTQYF
v_gene: TRBV29-1; j_gene: TRBJ2-3; CDR3aa: CSGSSGGVADTQYF
v_gene: TRBV25-1; j_gene: TRBJ2-3; CDR3aa: CASGRTGGTTDTQYF
v_gene: TRBV4-3; j_gene: TRBJ2-5; CDR3aa: CASSQESGGEETQYF
v_gene: TRBV5-1; j_gene: TRBJ2-7; CDR3aa: CASSLEGGNLREQYF
v_gene: TRBV19; j_gene: TRBJ2-1; CDR3aa: CASSITPPAGGNDEQFF
v_gene: TRBV5-1; j_gene: TRBJ2-1; CDR3aa: CASSRTGETYNEQFF
v_gene: TRBV28; j_gene: NA; CDR3aa: CASSLKVTSYEQYF
v_gene: TRBV20-1; j_gene: TRBJ1-4; CDR3aa: CSALNEKLFF